These 10 T cell receptor beta chains were sequenced from one sample in a study of T cell responses to AZD1222 COVID-19 vaccine. Using immunoSEQ multiplex PCR, the repertoire was profiled, and TCRdb retains in-frame clones only, with some absent. The table lists around 150,000 clones, 85% to 95% of them singletons, with just over 5% in the top ten. The starting material was peripheral blood, obtained 28 days after the second AZD1222 dose. Source of these receptors: an adult who received the AZD1222 COVID-19 vaccine.

The chain employs TRBV4-1 and TRBJ2-3, with 9 bases matching TRBD2. Germline-derived CDR1 and CDR2 are MGHRA and YSYEKL. The V gene end was trimmed by 4 bases and the J gene end by 1 base; junction bases not matched to a gene: 3. The CDR3 sequence is 15 residues long. The CDR3 reads CASSLRTSGTDTQYF. The DNA for the CDR3 is TGCGCCAGCAGCCTTCGGACTAGCGGCACAGATACGCAGTATTTT.

A single count supports this clone. J is TRBJ1-5 and V is TRBV7-2, with unresolved D. The CDR3 has 13 amino acids. V dropped 1 base and J dropped 5 bases, with 6 bases sitting between them. The germline gives CDR1 SGHTA, CDR2 FQGNSA. In nucleotides, the CDR3 is TGTGCCAGCAGCTTAGAGGAATATCAGCCCCAGCATTTT. Translation: CASSLEEYQPQHF.

This chain uses TRBV28 with TRBJ2-3; TRBD2 aligns across 13 bases. The CDR3 consists of 15 residues. Germline V gene data show CDR1 as MDHEN and CDR2 as SYDVKM. V was clipped by 6 bases and J by 6 bases; unmatched bases: 6. The CDR3 sequence: CASRRTSGRLDTQYF. The CDR3 nucleotides are TGTGCCAGCAGACGGACTAGCGGGAGACTGGATACGCAGTATTTT.

This rearrangement joins TRBV9 to TRBJ2-1; TRBD1 matches at 7 bases. V lost 0 bases and J lost 6; bases outside the gene matches: 9. This CDR3 is 16 amino acids long. Per germline, CDR1 SGDLS and CDR2 YYNGEE. The CDR3 region is CASSVGTGVWINEQFF. In nucleotides, the CDR3 is TGTGCCAGCAGCGTAGGCACAGGGGTCTGGATCAATGAGCAGTTCTTC.

This clone is classed as medium-sized. This sequence joins TRBV28 and TRBJ1-2; 8 bases align to TRBD1. The trim removed 3 bases at V and 7 bases at J, leaving 7 bases unmatched. CDR3 length: 14 residues. Germline-derived CDR1 and CDR2 are MDHEN and SYDVKM. CDR3 DNA sequence: TGTGCCAGCAGTTTTCAGGGGGCGGGGAGTGGCTACACCTTC. Its translation is CASSFQGAGSGYTF.

V is TRBV19 and J is TRBJ2-3; D call uncertain. This CDR3 is 16 amino acids long. Trimming stripped 3 bases from V and 2 bases from J, with 15 bases between. In germline, CDR1 is LNHDA, CDR2 SQIVND (reference sequence). CDR3 nucleotides: TGTGCCAGTAGTATTGTGGGGTTGGGCGACACAGATACGCAGTATTTT. Translation gives CASSIVGLGDTDTQYF. Drawing the rest from reference TRBV19 and TRBJ2-3, the complete variable domain is DGGITQSPKYLFRKEGQNVTLSCEQNLNHDAMYWYRQDPGQGLRLIYYSQIVNDFQKGDIAEGYSVSREKKESFPLTVTSAQKNPTAFYLCASSIVGLGDTDTQYFGPGTRLTVL.

Here the CDR3 reads CASSLSWAGLTEAFF. The CDR3 DNA reads TGCGCCAGCAGTCTTTCCTGGGCGGGGTTGACTGAAGCTTTCTTT. The chain employs TRBV5-1 and TRBJ1-1; unclear D gene. The V and J ends lost 5 bases and 5 bases respectively, with 19 bases between them. CDR3 size: 15 residues. Germline V lookup: CDR1 SGHRS, CDR2 YFSETQ. The full variable domain, with the rest looked up from reference TRBV5-1 and TRBJ1-1, is KAGVTQTPRYLIKTRGQQVTLSCSPISGHRSVSWYQQTPGQGLQFLFEYFSETQRNKGNFPGRFSGRQFSNSRSEMNVSTLELGDSALYLCASSLSWAGLTEAFFGQGTRLTVV.

CDR3 region: CASSKREGRGEKLFF. The CDR3 DNA reads as TGTGCCAGCAGTAAAAGGGAGGGGAGAGGTGAAAAACTGTTTTTT. V usage is TRBV21-1 and J usage is TRBJ1-4. TRBV21-1 has pseudogene status. The CDR3 consists of 15 residues.

The chain combines TRBV5-1 with TRBJ1-2; D possibly corresponds to TRBD1 (5 bases). Trimming shortened V by 0 bases and J by 4 bases, and 13 bases separated the two germline ends. The CDR3 has 15 amino acids. Germline V lookup: CDR1 SGHRS, CDR2 YFSETQ. CDR3 coding DNA: TGCGCCAGCAGCTTGGAGAGCAGGGTGGCCTATGGCTACACCTTC. The encoded protein is CASSLESRVAYGYTF.

This chain's CDR3 is CASTQSGSNQPQHF. For the CDR3, the DNA is TGTGCCAGCACCCAAAGTGGCAGCAATCAGCCCCAGCATTTT. The V call is TRBV6-1, the J call TRBJ1-5; D gene uncertain. The CDR3 consists of 14 residues. Germline assignment: CDR1 MNHNS and CDR2 SASEGT. The V end was cut by 7 bases, the J end by 1 base, with 11 bases between.